The 22 T cell receptor beta chains below all came from one sample that was sequenced in a study of T cell repertoires in aging, cancer and after chemotherapy. TRB rearrangements spanning V, D and J were amplified using mixed TRB-A/B primers. From the multiplex PCR reads, TCRdb called clonotypes with MiXCR, one entry per CDR3 protein. The sample consists of thousands of distinct CDR3 sequences, less than 40% of them appearing once. Amplification of TCR beta used genomic DNA extracted from peripheral blood. The sequenced sample was blood. The receptors originated from a human donor in good health.

This clonotype was observed a handful of times. A much larger clonotype is one base distant, so this may be a read error. The chain uses TRBV6-5 and TRBJ2-5, with unresolved D. The CDR3 is 15 residues long. Germline CDR1 MNHEY, CDR2 SVGAGI. The V end was cut by 0 bases, the J end by 1 base, with 9 bases between. The CDR3 loop reads CASSYSSFLQETQYF. The CDR3 coding sequence is TGTGCCAGCAGTTACTCGTCTTTTCTCCAAGAGACCCAGTACTTC.

This clonotype showed up just a few times. J is TRBJ2-1 and V is TRBV6-5, with 9 bases lining up with TRBD2. The CDR3 contains 15 residues. Germline V gene sequence: CDR1 MNHEY, CDR2 SVGAGI. The J segment lost 10 bases and the V segment lost 0 bases, leaving 7 bases of the junction unmatched. The CDR3 region has the DNA TGTGCCAGCAGTTACTCACAGCGGGGGGTGGGGGAGCAGTTCTTC. The encoded protein is CASSYSQRGVGEQFF.

The chain employs TRBV12-3 or TRBV12-4 and TRBJ2-7; D gene unclear. V was trimmed by 5 bases and J by 2 bases, leaving 10 bases between them. The length of the CDR3 is 13 residues. The chain's CDR3 is CASSPPWPYEQYF. The DNA of the CDR3 is TGTGCCAGCAGTCCCCCATGGCCCTACGAGCAGTACTTC.

The chain has TRBV10-3 and TRBJ2-3, with 8 bases aligning to TRBD1. The CDR3 covers 15 residues. The V and J ends lost 3 bases and 0 bases, in that order; junction bases with no gene match: 2. Germline V gene data show CDR1 as ENHRY and CDR2 as SYGVKD. CDR3 sequence (DNA): TGTGCCATCAGTGATCAGGGGGCTAGCACAGATACGCAGTATTTT. Encoded protein: CAISDQGASTDTQYF.

The chain employs TRBV6-5 and TRBJ2-7; the D gene could be TRBD1 or TRBD2 (5 bases each). The CDR3 has 15 residues. Trimming shortened V by 7 bases and J by 1 base, and 17 bases separated the two germline ends. Germline CDR1 is MNHEY and CDR2 is SVGAGI. CDR3 nucleotide sequence: TGTGCCAGCACGGGGCTCCAGATGAATTCCTACGAGCAGTACTTC. This translates into CASTGLQMNSYEQYF.

A few counts support this clonotype. The chain recombines TRBV19 with TRBJ2-2, with a possible D match to TRBD1 (6 bases). The V end was cut by 4 bases, the J end by 6 bases, with 15 bases between. CDR1 and CDR2 from the germline V gene are LNHDA and SQIVND (reference sequence). This CDR3 contains 15 residues. The CDR3 region is CASSRYGQLAGELFF. In DNA, the CDR3 is TGTGCCAGTAGTAGGTACGGACAGTTGGCCGGGGAGCTGTTTTTT.

This clonotype was seen only once. The rearrangement links TRBV5-1 to TRBJ1-5; unclear D gene. Trimming removed 3 bases from V and 5 bases from J, with 15 bases in between. Looked up from germline, CDR1 is SGHRS and CDR2 is YFSETQ. The CDR3 consists of 15 residues. Here the CDR3 DNA reads TGCGCCAGCAGCTACGATGGCAGCAATTATCAGCCCCAGCATTTT. Translation gives CASSYDGSNYQPQHF.

J is TRBJ1-3 and V is TRBV7-6; TRBD1 aligns across 7 bases. The CDR3 has 15 residues. Unmatched junction bases numbered 7, after V lost 6 bases and J lost 2 bases. The V gene's germline CDR1 is SGHVS and CDR2 FNYEAQ. CDR3 sequence reads: CASRSGTVAGNTIYF. CDR3 in DNA: TGTGCCAGCAGGTCTGGGACAGTCGCTGGAAACACCATATATTTT.

This clonotype was counted a few times. The J gene is TRBJ2-4, the V gene TRBV6-5, with TRBD1 identical over 8 bases. The CDR3 has 16 amino acids. Unmatched junction bases numbered 10, after V lost 4 bases and J lost 5 bases. CDR1 MNHEY and CDR2 SVGAGI come from the germline V gene. Here the CDR3 DNA reads TGTGCCAGCAGTTTGCGACCGGGACAGGCGCAAAACATTCAGTACTTC. It is translated as CASSLRPGQAQNIQYF.

This chain links TRBV20-1 with TRBJ2-3; tentative D call: TRBD2 (5 bases). Germline V CDR1 and CDR2: DFQATT, SNEGSKA (reference sequence). The CDR3 sequence is 16 residues long. V was trimmed by 3 bases and J by 2 bases, leaving 18 bases between them. The CDR3 DNA is TGCAGTGCTAGCCCGAGACTAAGGCTAAACACAGATACGCAGTATTTT. It translates to CSASPRLRLNTDTQYF.

The chain links TRBV11-1 to TRBJ2-2, with TRBD1 as a possible D gene (5 bases). The ends were cut back, 5 bases at V and 5 bases at J, with 9 bases in the middle. The CDR3 length is 13 residues. Germline loops: CDR1 SGHAT, CDR2 FQDESV (reference sequence). The DNA for the CDR3 is TGTGCCAGCAGCGCAGGGCGAACCGGGGAGCTGTTTTTT. Its protein is CASSAGRTGELFF.

This clonotype qualifies as medium-sized. This sequence joins TRBV29-1 and TRBJ1-1; D is ambiguous. Per the germline V gene, CDR1 is SQVTM and CDR2 is ANQGSEA. The V end was cut by 3 bases, the J end by 3 bases, with 8 bases between. The length of the CDR3 is 12 residues. CDR3 DNA: TGCAGCGTTGAGAAACAGCACACTGAAGCTTTCTTT. Translated: CSVEKQHTEAFF.

The CDR3 nucleotides are TGTGCCAGCAGCTCATACCAAGAGACCCAGTACTTC. This gives the protein CASSSYQETQYF. V is TRBV7-9 and J is TRBJ2-5; the D is unclear. V was trimmed by 4 bases and J by 0 bases, leaving 3 bases between them. The CDR3 contains 12 residues. Germline CDR1 SEHNR, CDR2 FQNEAQ (reference sequence).

This chain links TRBV18 with TRBJ1-2; no clear D. V was clipped by 8 bases and J by 7 bases, with 11 bases between them. There are 11 residues in the CDR3. Germline V gene data show CDR1 as KGHSH and CDR2 as LQKENI. CDR3 sequence: CASLSRGGYTF. The CDR3 bases are TGTGCCAGCCTATCACGGGGTGGCTACACCTTC.

This clonotype is labeled medium-sized (0.01 to 0.1%). The chain links TRBV30 to TRBJ2-6; D call uncertain. V shed 5 bases and J shed 4 bases, with 3 bases lying between them. The germline gives CDR1 GTSNPN, CDR2 SVGIG (reference sequence). The CDR3 length is 11 residues. The DNA of the CDR3 is TGTGCCTGGGAAGGGGCCAACGTCCTGACTTTC. It is translated as CAWEGANVLTF.

A few counts support this clonotype. The V gene is TRBV18, the J gene TRBJ1-2; no firm D call. V shed 2 bases and J shed 8 bases, with 9 bases lying between them. Per the germline V gene, CDR1 is KGHSH and CDR2 is LQKENI. This CDR3 has 12 amino acids. The CDR3 nucleotides are TGTGCCAGCTCACCAGGGAAGAAGGGCTACACCTTC. As protein: CASSPGKKGYTF.

The J gene is TRBJ2-3, the V gene TRBV24-1, with 7 bases that match TRBD1. V shed 1 base, J shed 0 bases, and the junction held 9 bases outside the gene matches. Germline assignment: CDR1 KGHDR and CDR2 SFDVKD. The CDR3 covers 18 residues. CDR3 in DNA: TGTGCCACCAGTGATTTCGGGACAGCAGGACCTAGCACAGATACGCAGTATTTT. Amino acids: CATSDFGTAGPSTDTQYF.

This clonotype came up a few times. The rearrangement joins TRBV12-3 or TRBV12-4 to TRBJ2-2, with D perhaps given as TRBD1 or TRBD2 (7 bases each). The CDR3 loop spans 15 amino acids. The V end was cut by 5 bases, the J end by 4 bases, with 14 bases between. CDR3 in DNA: TGTGCCAGCAGTACGACAGGGAGGGGCACCGGGGAGCTGTTTTTT. Residues: CASSTTGRGTGELFF.

This clonotype showed up just a few times. This rearrangement joins TRBV19 to TRBJ1-2, with a tentative D call TRBD1 (6 bases). The CDR3 is 12 amino acids. The germline V and J ends were trimmed by 8 bases and 8 bases, with 15 bases remaining between them. The germline gives CDR1 LNHDA, CDR2 SQIVND (reference sequence). In DNA, the CDR3 is TGTGCCAGTGCCCCTACAGGGCGGGGCTACACCTTC. Protein product: CASAPTGRGYTF.

The chain has TRBV7-9 and TRBJ1-1; TRBD1 agrees at 8 bases. This CDR3 comprises 14 residues. V was pared by 5 bases and J by 2 bases, with 4 bases of the junction left unmatched. Germline CDR1 SEHNR, CDR2 FQNEAQ (reference sequence). CDR3 DNA: TGTGCCAGCAGCGCCGGGACAGGAAACACTGAAGCTTTCTTT. Translating it yields CASSAGTGNTEAFF. The variable domain in full, completed from reference TRBV7-9 and TRBJ1-1, reads DTGVSQNPRHKITKRGQNVTFRCDPISEHNRLYWYRQTLGQGPEFLTYFQNEAQLEKSRLLSDRFSAERPKGSFSTLEIQRTEQGDSAMYLCASSAGTGNTEAFFGQGTRLTVV.

This chain joins TRBV19 and TRBJ2-2; 12 nucleotides line up with TRBD1. V dropped 5 bases and J dropped 8; count of bases not matched to a gene: 9. Germline V CDR1 and CDR2: LNHDA, SQIVND (reference sequence). The CDR3 loop spans 16 amino acids. CDR3 residues: CASSWFVGQGAGELFF. The CDR3, as DNA: TGTGCCAGTAGTTGGTTTGTGGGACAGGGGGCGGGGGAGCTGTTTTTT. Combining the CDR3 with reference TRBV19 and TRBJ2-2 gives the whole variable domain DGGITQSPKYLFRKEGQNVTLSCEQNLNHDAMYWYRQDPGQGLRLIYYSQIVNDFQKGDIAEGYSVSREKKESFPLTVTSAQKNPTAFYLCASSWFVGQGAGELFFGEGSRLTVL.

This clonotype came up a few times. This rearrangement joins TRBV18 to TRBJ2-7; D perhaps matches TRBD1 (5 bases). The CDR3 loop spans 14 amino acids. CDR1 and CDR2 (germline): KGHSH, LQKENI. The ends were cut back, 3 bases at V and 4 bases at J, with 13 bases in the middle. CDR3 bases: TGTGCCAGCTCACCGCGAAACACAGGATACGAGCAGTACTTC. It yields the protein CASSPRNTGYEQYF.